What follows describes a single T cell receptor beta chain. This table comes from immunoSEQ multiplex PCR, and its TCRdb copy is limited to in-frame clones, with some not included. The table shows 70,000 to 80,000 clones, with 90% to 95% occurring only once. These data are taken from a study of technical replicates of blood from four donors. The specimen was T cells isolated from PBMCs. The TCR originated in a human donor in good health. Some clones in this sample may be carry-over from other donors' samples.

CDR3 in amino acids: CSVGQGNYGYTF. As DNA, the CDR3 is TGCAGCGTTGGACAGGGTAACTATGGCTACACCTTC. The chain combines TRBV29-1 with TRBJ1-2; 7 bases agree with TRBD1. Per germline, CDR1 SQVTM and CDR2 ANQGSEA. The CDR3 has 12 amino acids. V shed 4 bases, J shed 1 base, and the junction held 0 bases outside the gene matches.